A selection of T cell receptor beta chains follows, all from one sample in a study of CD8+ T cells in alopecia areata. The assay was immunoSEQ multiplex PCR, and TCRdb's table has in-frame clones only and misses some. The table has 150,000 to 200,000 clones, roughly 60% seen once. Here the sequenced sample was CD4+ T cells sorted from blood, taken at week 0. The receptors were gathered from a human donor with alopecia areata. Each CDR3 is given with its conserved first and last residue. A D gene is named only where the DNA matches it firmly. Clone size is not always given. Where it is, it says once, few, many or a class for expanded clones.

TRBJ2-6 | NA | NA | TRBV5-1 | TGCGCCAGCACCCCCAGGGATTTTCCCTCTGGGGCCAACGTCCTGACTTTC | CASTPRDFPSGANVLTF
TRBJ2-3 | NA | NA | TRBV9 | TGTGCCAGCAGCGTAGAGCAAGATACGCAGTATTTT | CASSVEQDTQYF
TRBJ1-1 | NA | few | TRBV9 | TGTGCCAGCAGCGTAGCGGCCTCCGCAATCACTGAAGCTTTCTTT | CASSVAASAITEAFF
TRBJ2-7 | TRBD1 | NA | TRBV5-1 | TGCGCCAGCAGCTGGGACAGCCACTACGAGCAGTACTTC | CASSWDSHYEQYF
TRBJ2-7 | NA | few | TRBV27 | TGTGCCAGCAGTGGGACAGCCGGGGCGGGGCAGTACGAGCAGTACTTC | CASSGTAGAGQYEQYF
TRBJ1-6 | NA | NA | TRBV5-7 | TGTGCCAGCAGCTTGGGGGTTACCAATTCACCCCTCCACTTT | CASSLGVTNSPLHF
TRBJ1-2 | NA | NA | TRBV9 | TGTGCCAGCACCCCATTCCGCGACAGCTATGGCTACACCTTC | CASTPFRDSYGYTF
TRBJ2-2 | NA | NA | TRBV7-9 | TGTGCCAGCAGCTTGGAAGAGGGCTCGCCCGGGGAGCTGTTTTTT | CASSLEEGSPGELFF
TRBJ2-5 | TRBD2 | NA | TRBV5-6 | TGTGCCAGCAGCTTGGGACTAGCGGGGCAAGAGACCCAGTACTTC | CASSLGLAGQETQYF
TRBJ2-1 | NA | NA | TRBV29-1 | TGCAGCGTTGAAGATCTTCGGGGTACCGATGAGCAGTTCTTC | CSVEDLRGTDEQFF
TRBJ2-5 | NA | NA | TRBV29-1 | TGCAGCGTTGGCCAGGTGGAAGAGACCCAGTACTTC | CSVGQVEETQYF
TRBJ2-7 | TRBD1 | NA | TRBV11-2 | TGTGCCAGCAGCTCCTCGACAGGGGGCCCCTACGAGCAGTACTTC | CASSSSTGGPYEQYF
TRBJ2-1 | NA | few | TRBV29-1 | TGCAGCGTTGGCTCCTACAATGAGCAGTTCTTC | CSVGSYNEQFF
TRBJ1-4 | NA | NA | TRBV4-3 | TGCGCCAGCAGCCATACCGACCGAGACCAACTGTTTTTT | CASSHTDRDQLFF
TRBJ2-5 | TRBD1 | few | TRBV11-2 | TGTGCCAGCAGCTTCGGACAGGGGGAGACCCAGTACTTC | CASSFGQGETQYF
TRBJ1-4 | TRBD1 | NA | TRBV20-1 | TGCAGTGCGTCCGGGACAGGGCTACTGTTTTTT | CSASGTGLLFF